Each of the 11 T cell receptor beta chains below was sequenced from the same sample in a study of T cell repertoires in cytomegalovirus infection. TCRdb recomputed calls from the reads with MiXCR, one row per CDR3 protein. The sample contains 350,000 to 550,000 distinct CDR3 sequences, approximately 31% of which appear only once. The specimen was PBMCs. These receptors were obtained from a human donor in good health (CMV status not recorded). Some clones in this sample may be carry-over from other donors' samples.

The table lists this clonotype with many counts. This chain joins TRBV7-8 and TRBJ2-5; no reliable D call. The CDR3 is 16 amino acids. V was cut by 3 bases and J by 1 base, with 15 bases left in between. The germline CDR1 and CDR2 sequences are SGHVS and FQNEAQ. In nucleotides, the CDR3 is TGTGCCAGCAGCTTTCGTGAGACCCGGGCCCAAGAGACCCAGTACTTC. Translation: CASSFRETRAQETQYF.

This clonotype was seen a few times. CDR3 nucleotides: TGTGCCAGCAGCTCTCACCCGTATAATTCACCCCTCCACTTT. Protein sequence: CASSSHPYNSPLHF. V gene TRBV11-2 combines with J gene TRBJ1-6; no reliable D call. V shed 4 bases and J shed 4 bases, with 8 bases lying between them. This CDR3 region has 14 residues. Looked up from germline, CDR1 is SGHAT and CDR2 is FQNNGV.

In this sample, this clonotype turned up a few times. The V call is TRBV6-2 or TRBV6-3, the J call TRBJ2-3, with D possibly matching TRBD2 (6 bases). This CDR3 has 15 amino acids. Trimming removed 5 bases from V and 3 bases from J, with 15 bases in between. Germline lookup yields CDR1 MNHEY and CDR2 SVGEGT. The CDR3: CASSPLGGWTDTQYF. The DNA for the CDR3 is TGTGCCAGCAGTCCTCTGGGGGGTTGGACAGATACGCAGTATTTT.

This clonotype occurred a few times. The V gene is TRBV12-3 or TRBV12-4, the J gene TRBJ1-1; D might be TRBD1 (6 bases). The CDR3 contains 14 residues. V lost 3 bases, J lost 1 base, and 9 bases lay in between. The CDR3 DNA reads TGTGCCAGCAGTTTCTGGGGGCAGAACACTGAAGCTTTCTTT. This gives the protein CASSFWGQNTEAFF.

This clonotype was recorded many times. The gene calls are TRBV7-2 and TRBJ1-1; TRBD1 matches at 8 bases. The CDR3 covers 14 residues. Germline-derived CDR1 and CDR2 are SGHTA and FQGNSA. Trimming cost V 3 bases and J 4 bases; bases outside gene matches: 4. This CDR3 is CASSLQGATTEAFF. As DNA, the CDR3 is TGTGCCAGCAGCTTGCAGGGGGCGACCACTGAAGCTTTCTTT.

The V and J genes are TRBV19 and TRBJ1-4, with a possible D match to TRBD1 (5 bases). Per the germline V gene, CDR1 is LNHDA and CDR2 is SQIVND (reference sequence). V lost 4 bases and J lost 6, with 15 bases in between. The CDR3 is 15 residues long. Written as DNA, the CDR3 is TGTGCCAGTAGTACCCAGGGTTCCGGAGATGAAAAACTGTTTTTT. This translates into CASSTQGSGDEKLFF.

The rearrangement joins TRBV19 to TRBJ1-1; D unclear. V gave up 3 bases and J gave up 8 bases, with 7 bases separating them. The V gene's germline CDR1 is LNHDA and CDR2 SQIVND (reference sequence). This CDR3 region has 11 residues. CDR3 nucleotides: TGTGCCAGTAGTATTCTGGGGGAAGCTTTCTTT. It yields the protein CASSILGEAFF.

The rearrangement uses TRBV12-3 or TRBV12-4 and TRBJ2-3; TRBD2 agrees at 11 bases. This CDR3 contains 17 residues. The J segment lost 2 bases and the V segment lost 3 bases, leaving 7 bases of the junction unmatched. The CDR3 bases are TGTGCCAGCAGTTTCCCAGCTAGCGGGGGGTACACAGATACGCAGTATTTT. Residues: CASSFPASGGYTDTQYF.

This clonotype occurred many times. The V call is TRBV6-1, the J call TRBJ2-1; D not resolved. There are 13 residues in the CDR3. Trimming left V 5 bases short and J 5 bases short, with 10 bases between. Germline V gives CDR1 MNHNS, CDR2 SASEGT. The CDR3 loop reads CASSFGLHNEQFF. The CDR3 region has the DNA TGTGCCAGCAGTTTCGGGTTGCACAATGAGCAGTTCTTC.

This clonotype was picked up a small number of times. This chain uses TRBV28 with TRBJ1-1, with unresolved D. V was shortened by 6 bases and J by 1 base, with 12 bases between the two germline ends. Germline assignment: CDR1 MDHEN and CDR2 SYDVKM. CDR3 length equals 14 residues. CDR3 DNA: TGTGCCAGCAGCAAACCGGCATCGAACACTGAAGCTTTCTTT. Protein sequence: CASSKPASNTEAFF.

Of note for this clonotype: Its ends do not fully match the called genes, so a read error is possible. The CDR3 DNA follows: TGTGCCAGCAGCTTGTGGGCGCAAGAGACCAAGTACTTC. The encoded protein is CASSLWAQETKYF. The chain links TRBV5-4 to TRBJ2-5; D is unresolved. CDR1 and CDR2 (germline): SGHNT, YYREEE (reference sequence). The CDR3 consists of 13 residues.